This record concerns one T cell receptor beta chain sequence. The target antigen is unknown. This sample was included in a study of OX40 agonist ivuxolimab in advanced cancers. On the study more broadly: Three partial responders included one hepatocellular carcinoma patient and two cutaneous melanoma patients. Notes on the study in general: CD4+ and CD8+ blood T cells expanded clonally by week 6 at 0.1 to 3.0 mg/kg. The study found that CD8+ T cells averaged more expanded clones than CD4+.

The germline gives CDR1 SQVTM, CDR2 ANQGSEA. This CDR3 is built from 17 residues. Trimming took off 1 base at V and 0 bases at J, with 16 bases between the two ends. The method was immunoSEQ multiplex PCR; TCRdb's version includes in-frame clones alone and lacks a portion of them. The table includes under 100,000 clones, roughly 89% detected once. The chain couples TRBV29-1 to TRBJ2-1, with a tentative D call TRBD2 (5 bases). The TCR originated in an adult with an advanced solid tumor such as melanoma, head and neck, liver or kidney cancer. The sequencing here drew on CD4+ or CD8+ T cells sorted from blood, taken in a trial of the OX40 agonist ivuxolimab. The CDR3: CSVEVQAPGSSYNEQFF. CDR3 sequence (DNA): TGCAGCGTTGAAGTACAAGCCCCGGGGAGCTCCTACAATGAGCAGTTCTTC.